This TCR beta chain was obtained from a study of T cell responses to AZD1222 COVID-19 vaccine. Regarding the study as a whole: The study sampled repertoires only after the peak T cell response. Just a handful of AZD1222 recipients tested seropositive at baseline. Nearly half of spike-specific TCRs reportedly go after variant regions that carry no mutations. It should be noted that donors were predominantly white British and more often female, and clonal diversity was possibly underestimated.

Data came from immunoSEQ multiplex PCR; TCRdb stores just in-frame clones and leaves some out. The sample shows approximately 94,000 clones, around 87% of them seen only once. As to this clone: Its matching antigen is unknown.

The CDR3 is made up of 15 amino acids. The germline gives CDR1 SGHTA, CDR2 FQGNSA. V was pared by 1 base and J by 6 bases, with 13 bases between. Here the sequenced sample was peripheral blood, taken on day 0 of AZD1222 vaccination. The chain couples TRBV7-2 to TRBJ1-5; perhaps TRBD1 as D (6 bases). This receptor was obtained from an adult in good health. CDR3 in DNA: TGTGCCAGCAGCTTAGAAGCACAGGGTGTTCAGCCCCAGCATTTT. It codes for CASSLEAQGVQPQHF.